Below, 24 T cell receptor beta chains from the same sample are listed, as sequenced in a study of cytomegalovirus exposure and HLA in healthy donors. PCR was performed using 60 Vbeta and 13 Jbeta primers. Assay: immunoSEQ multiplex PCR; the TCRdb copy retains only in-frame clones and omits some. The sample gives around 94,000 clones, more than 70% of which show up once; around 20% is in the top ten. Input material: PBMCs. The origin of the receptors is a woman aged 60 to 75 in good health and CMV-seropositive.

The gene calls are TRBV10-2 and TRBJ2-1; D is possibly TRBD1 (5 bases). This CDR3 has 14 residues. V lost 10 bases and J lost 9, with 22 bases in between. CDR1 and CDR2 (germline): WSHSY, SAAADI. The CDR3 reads CATNHPGHLGEQFF. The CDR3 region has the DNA TGCGCCACCAACCATCCTGGACACCTCGGTGAGCAGTTCTTC.

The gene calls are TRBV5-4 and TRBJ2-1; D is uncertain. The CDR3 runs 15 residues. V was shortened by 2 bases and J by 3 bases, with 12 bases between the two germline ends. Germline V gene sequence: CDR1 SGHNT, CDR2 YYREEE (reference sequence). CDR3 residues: CASSLPRQNYNEQFF. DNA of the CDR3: TGTGCCAGCAGCTTACCCCGTCAGAACTACAATGAGCAGTTCTTC.

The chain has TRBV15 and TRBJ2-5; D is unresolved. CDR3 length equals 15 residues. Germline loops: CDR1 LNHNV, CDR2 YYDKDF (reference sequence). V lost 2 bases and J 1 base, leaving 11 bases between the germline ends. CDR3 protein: CATSRPHQRQETQYF. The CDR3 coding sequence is TGTGCCACCAGCAGACCACACCAACGCCAAGAGACCCAGTACTTC.

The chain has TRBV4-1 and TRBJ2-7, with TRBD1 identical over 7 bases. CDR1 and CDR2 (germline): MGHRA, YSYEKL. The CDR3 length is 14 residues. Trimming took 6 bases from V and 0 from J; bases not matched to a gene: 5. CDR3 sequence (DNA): TGCGCCAGCAGGGGGACAGCATACTCCTACGAGCAGTACTTC. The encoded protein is CASRGTAYSYEQYF.

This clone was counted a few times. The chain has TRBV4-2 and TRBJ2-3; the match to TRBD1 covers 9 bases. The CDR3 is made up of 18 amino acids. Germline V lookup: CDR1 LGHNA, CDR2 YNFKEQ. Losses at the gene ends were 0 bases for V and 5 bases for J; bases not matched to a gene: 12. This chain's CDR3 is CASSQDPTGGSYGDTQYF. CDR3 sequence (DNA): TGTGCCAGCAGCCAAGACCCGACAGGGGGATCATACGGAGATACGCAGTATTTT.

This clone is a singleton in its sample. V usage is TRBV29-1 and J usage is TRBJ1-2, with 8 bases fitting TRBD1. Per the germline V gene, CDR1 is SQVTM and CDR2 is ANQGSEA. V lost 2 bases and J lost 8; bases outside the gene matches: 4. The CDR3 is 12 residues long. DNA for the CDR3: TGCAGCGTTGAACGACAGGGGTGGGGCTACACCTTC. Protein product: CSVERQGWGYTF.

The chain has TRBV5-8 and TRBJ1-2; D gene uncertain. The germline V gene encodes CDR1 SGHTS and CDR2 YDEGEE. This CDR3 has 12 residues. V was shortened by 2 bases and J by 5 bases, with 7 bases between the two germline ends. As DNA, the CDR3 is TGTGCCAGCAGCTTCGCGGGGTATGGCTACACCTTC. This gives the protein CASSFAGYGYTF.

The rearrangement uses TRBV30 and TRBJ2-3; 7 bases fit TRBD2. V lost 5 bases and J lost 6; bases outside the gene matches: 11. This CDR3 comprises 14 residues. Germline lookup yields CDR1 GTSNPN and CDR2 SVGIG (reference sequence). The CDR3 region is CAWVPAGSGDTQYF. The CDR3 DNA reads TGTGCCTGGGTCCCAGCGGGATCGGGGGATACGCAGTATTTT. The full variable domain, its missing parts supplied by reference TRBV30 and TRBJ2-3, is SQTIHQWPATLVQPVGSPLSLECTVEGTSNPNLYWYRQAAGRGLQLLFYSVGIGQISSEVPQNLSASRPQDRQFILSSKKLLLSDSGFYLCAWVPAGSGDTQYFGPGTRLTVL.

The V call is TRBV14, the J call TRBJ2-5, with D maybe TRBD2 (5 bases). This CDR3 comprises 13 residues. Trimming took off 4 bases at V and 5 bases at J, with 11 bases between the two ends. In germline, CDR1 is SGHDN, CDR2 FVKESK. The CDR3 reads CASSPGITETQYF. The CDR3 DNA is TGTGCCAGCAGCCCCGGGATCACCGAGACCCAGTACTTC.

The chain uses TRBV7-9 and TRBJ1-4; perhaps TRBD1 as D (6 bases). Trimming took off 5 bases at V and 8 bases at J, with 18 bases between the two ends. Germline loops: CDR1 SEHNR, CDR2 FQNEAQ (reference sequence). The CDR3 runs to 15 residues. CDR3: CASSGDKGVGEKLFF. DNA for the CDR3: TGTGCCAGCAGCGGCGATAAGGGGGTGGGAGAAAAACTGTTTTTT. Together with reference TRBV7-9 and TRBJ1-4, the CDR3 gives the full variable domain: DTGVSQNPRHKITKRGQNVTFRCDPISEHNRLYWYRQTLGQGPEFLTYFQNEAQLEKSRLLSDRFSAERPKGSFSTLEIQRTEQGDSAMYLCASSGDKGVGEKLFFGSGTQLSVL.

This CDR3 reads CASSPGLTEGNTIYF. CDR3 nucleotides: TGCGCCAGCAGTCCAGGACTGACGGAAGGAAACACCATATATTTT. This chain uses TRBV5-1 with TRBJ1-3; D is ambiguous. V lost 5 bases and J lost 4, with 16 bases in between. From germline, CDR1 is SGHRS and CDR2 YFSETQ. There are 15 residues in the CDR3. The full variable domain, its missing parts supplied by reference TRBV5-1 and TRBJ1-3, is KAGVTQTPRYLIKTRGQQVTLSCSPISGHRSVSWYQQTPGQGLQFLFEYFSETQRNKGNFPGRFSGRQFSNSRSEMNVSTLELGDSALYLCASSPGLTEGNTIYFGEGSWLTVV.

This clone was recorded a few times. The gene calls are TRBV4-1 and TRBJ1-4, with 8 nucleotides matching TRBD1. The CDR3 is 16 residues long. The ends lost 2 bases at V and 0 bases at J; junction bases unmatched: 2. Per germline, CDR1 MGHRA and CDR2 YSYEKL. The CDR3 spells CASSQKTGATNEKLFF. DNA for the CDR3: TGCGCCAGCAGCCAAAAGACAGGGGCAACTAATGAAAAACTGTTTTTT.

CDR3: CASSFGTGQETQYF. As DNA, the CDR3 is TGTGCCAGCAGCTTTGGGACAGGGCAAGAGACCCAGTACTTC. This sequence joins TRBV13 and TRBJ2-5, with TRBD1 matching over 9 bases. This CDR3 spans 14 amino acids. V lost 3 bases and J lost 2; bases outside the gene matches: 1. CDR1 PRHDT and CDR2 FYEKMQ come from the germline V gene (reference sequence). Based on the CDR3 plus reference TRBV13 and TRBJ2-5, the full variable domain is AAGVIQSPRHLIKEKRETATLKCYPIPRHDTVYWYQQGPGQDPQFLISFYEKMQSDKGSIPDRFSAQQFSDYHSELNMSSLELGDSALYFCASSFGTGQETQYFGPGTRLLVL.

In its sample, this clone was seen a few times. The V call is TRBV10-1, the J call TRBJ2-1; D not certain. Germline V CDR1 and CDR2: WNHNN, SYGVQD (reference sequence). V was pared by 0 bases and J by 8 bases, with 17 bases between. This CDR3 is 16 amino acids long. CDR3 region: CASSESPARLVDEQFF. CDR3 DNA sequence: TGCGCCAGCAGTGAGTCACCCGCGCGCCTCGTCGATGAGCAGTTCTTC.

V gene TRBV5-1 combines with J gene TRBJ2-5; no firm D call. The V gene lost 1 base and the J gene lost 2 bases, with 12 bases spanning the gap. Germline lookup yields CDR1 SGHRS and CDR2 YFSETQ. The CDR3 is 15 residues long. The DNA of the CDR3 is TGCGCCAGCAGCTTGTACCCCACGAGACAAGAGACCCAGTACTTC. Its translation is CASSLYPTRQETQYF.

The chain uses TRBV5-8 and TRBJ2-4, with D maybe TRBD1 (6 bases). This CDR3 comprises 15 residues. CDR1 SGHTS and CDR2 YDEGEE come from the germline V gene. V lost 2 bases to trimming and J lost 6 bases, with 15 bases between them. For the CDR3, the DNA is TGTGCCAGCAGCTTTGGTTTGACCAGGGGAAACATTCAGTACTTC. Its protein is CASSFGLTRGNIQYF.

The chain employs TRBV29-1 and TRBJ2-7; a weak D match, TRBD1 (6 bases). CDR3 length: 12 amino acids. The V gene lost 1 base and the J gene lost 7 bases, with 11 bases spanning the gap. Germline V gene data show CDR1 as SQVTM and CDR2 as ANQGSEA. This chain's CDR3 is CSVEGQGREQYF. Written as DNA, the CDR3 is TGCAGCGTTGAAGGCCAGGGGCGGGAGCAGTACTTC.

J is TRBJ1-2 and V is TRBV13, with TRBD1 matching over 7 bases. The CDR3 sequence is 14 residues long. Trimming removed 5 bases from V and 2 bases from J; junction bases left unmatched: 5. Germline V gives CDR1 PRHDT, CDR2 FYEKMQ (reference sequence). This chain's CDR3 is CASSPRDRNYGYTF. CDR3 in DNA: TGTGCCAGCAGCCCCCGGGACAGAAACTATGGCTACACCTTC.

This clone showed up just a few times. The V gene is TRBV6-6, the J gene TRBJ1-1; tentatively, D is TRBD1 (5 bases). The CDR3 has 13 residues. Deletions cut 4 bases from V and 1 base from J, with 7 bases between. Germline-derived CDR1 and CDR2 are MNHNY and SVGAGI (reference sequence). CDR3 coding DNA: TGTGCCAGCAGTTTAGGGGCGAACACTGAAGCTTTCTTT. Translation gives CASSLGANTEAFF.

In DNA form, the CDR3 reads TGCAGCGGCCGAAAGGGGGAGAACACTGAAGCTTTCTTT. It translates to CSGRKGENTEAFF. The V gene is TRBV29-1, the J gene TRBJ1-1; a possible D gene is TRBD1 (6 bases). CDR3 size: 13 residues. Trimming removed 7 bases at V and 1 base at J, with 13 bases between. The germline CDR1 and CDR2 sequences are SQVTM and ANQGSEA.

The CDR3 bases are TGCGCCAGCAGCTTCACTAGCGGGAGCTCCTACGAGCAGTACTTC. Translating gives CASSFTSGSSYEQYF. V and J are TRBV5-1 and TRBJ2-7; the match to TRBD2 covers 11 bases. CDR3 length equals 15 residues. The J segment lost 0 bases and the V segment lost 2 bases, leaving 1 base of the junction unmatched. Germline V CDR1 and CDR2: SGHRS, YFSETQ.

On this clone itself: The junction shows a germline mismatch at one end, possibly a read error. The CDR3 spells CSSSIGQALGIYEQYF. CDR3 DNA sequence: TGTTCCAGCAGCATAGGACAGGCCCTCGGAATCTACGAGCAGTACTTC. This chain connects TRBV7-9 to TRBJ2-7; TRBD1 agrees at 7 bases. The CDR3 length is 16 residues. Germline V gene data show CDR1 as SEHNR and CDR2 as FQNEAQ (reference sequence). The full variable domain, its missing parts supplied by reference TRBV7-9 and TRBJ2-7, is DTGVSQNPRHKITKRGQNVTFRCDPISEHNRLYWYRQTLGQGPEFLTYFQNEAQLEKSRLLSDRFSAERPKGSFSTLEIQRTEQGDSAMYLCSSSIGQALGIYEQYFGPGTRLTVT.

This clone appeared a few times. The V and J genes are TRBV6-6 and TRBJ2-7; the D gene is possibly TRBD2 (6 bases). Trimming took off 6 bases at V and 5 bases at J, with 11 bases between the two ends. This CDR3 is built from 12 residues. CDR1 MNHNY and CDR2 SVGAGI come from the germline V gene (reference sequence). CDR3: CASSRAGHEQYF. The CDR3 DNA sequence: TGTGCCAGCAGCCGGGCGGGACACGAGCAGTACTTC.

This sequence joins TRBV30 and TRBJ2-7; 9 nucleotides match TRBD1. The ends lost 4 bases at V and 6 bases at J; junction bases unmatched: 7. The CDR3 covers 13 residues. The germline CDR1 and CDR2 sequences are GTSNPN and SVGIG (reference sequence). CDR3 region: CAWNRDRVTEQYF. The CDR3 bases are TGTGCCTGGAATAGGGACAGGGTAACCGAGCAGTACTTC.